This is a list of T cell receptor beta chains from one sample in a study of shared clonotypes between healthy human individuals. Sequencing was performed with immunoSEQ multiplex PCR; in TCRdb, only in-frame clones are kept and a portion is missing. This table has around 1.5 million clones, 95% to 99% appearing once. The sequenced sample was naive CD4+ T cells sorted from blood. The receptors shown here come from a man aged 30 to 45 in good health. Each CDR3 is given with its conserved first and last residue. A D gene is named only where the DNA matches it firmly. A row's size may be missing; if present it is once, few, many or a size class.

D gene	V gene	clone size	J gene	CDR3 protein	CDR3 DNA
TRBD1	TRBV11-2	NA	TRBJ1-4	CASSARKGAGEKLFF	TGTGCCAGCAGCGCCAGGAAGGGGGCTGGTGAAAAACTGTTTTTT
TRBD1	TRBV6-5	NA	TRBJ2-1	CASKPGGQGVFEQFF	TGTGCCAGCAAGCCTGGCGGACAGGGGGTGTTTGAGCAGTTCTTC
NA	TRBV18	NA	TRBJ2-3	CASSRADTQYF	TGTGCCAGCTCTCGTGCAGATACGCAGTATTTT
TRBD2	TRBV29-1	NA	TRBJ2-3	CSVDTNPTTSGKLF	TGCAGCGTTGACACAAATCCTACGACTAGCGGGAAGCTATTT
NA	TRBV5-1	NA	TRBJ1-1	CASSGQGLNTEAFF	TGCGCCAGCAGCGGGCAGGGGTTGAACACTGAAGCTTTCTTT
NA	TRBV28	NA	TRBJ1-5	CASSSFQPQHF	TGTGCCAGCAGTTCCTTTCAGCCCCAGCATTTT
TRBD1	TRBV19	NA	TRBJ1-5	CASSLDRASNQPQHF	TGTGCCAGTAGTTTGGACAGGGCGAGCAATCAGCCCCAGCATTTT
TRBD2	TRBV15	NA	TRBJ2-1	CATSRDRLAGEGEQFF	TGTGCCACCAGCAGAGATCGCTTAGCGGGAGAAGGAGAGCAGTTCTTC
NA	TRBV11-2	NA	TRBJ2-7	CASSLGGLGRYEQYF	TGTGCCAGCAGCTTAGGTGGCCTAGGGCGCTACGAGCAGTACTTC
NA	TRBV6-5	NA	TRBJ2-6	CASSRQRSGANVLTF	TGTGCCAGCAGTCGACAGCGGTCTGGGGCCAACGTCCTGACTTTC
NA	TRBV21-1	NA	TRBJ2-2	CASSRWGTSGSWNTGELFF	TGTGCCAGCAGTAGGTGGGGGACTAGCGGGAGTTGGAACACCGGGGAGCTGTTTTTT
TRBD2	TRBV7-6	NA	TRBJ2-1	CASSRPREGESSYNEQFF	TGTGCCAGCAGCCGTCCACGGGAGGGTGAGAGCTCCTACAATGAGCAGTTCTTC
NA	TRBV4-2	NA	TRBJ2-5	CASSQDPDIETQYF	TGTGCCAGCAGCCAAGATCCGGACATAGAGACCCAGTACTTC
NA	TRBV19	NA	TRBJ2-3	CASTPTGYTDTQYF	TGTGCCAGTACCCCTACAGGTTACACAGATACGCAGTATTTT
NA	TRBV30	NA	TRBJ2-5	CAWSRQAQETQYF	TGTGCCTGGAGTAGACAGGCTCAAGAGACCCAGTACTTC
TRBD1	TRBV5-1	NA	TRBJ1-2	CASSFGQGADYGYTF	TGCGCCAGCAGCTTCGGGCAGGGGGCTGACTATGGCTACACCTTC
TRBD1	TRBV12-5	NA	TRBJ2-2	CASGYRGEGELFF	TGTGCTAGTGGTTACAGGGGAGAGGGGGAGCTGTTTTTT
NA	TRBV4-3	NA	TRBJ1-2	CASSPVGSSSSRGYTF	TGCGCCAGCAGCCCGGTGGGCAGTTCTTCCTCTAGGGGCTACACCTTC
TRBD1	TRBV19	NA	TRBJ2-7	CASSTTPGTGSNEQYF	TGTGCCAGTAGTACAACCCCGGGGACAGGGAGCAACGAGCAGTACTTC
NA	TRBV19	NA	TRBJ2-2	CASSIDVANTGELFF	TGTGCCAGTAGTATAGATGTCGCGAACACCGGGGAGCTGTTTTTT
NA	TRBV5-1	NA	TRBJ2-3	CASSLEATTDTQYF	TGCGCCAGCAGCTTGGAGGCTACCACAGATACGCAGTATTTT
NA	TRBV7-2	NA	TRBJ2-3	CASSESGHVTDTQYF	TGTGCCAGCAGCGAATCTGGACACGTCACAGATACGCAGTATTTT
NA	TRBV30	NA	TRBJ1-1	CAWSGRSEAFF	TGTGCCTGGAGTGGGCGGAGTGAAGCTTTCTTT
NA	TRBV5-1	NA	TRBJ2-1	CASSLALEGVHEQFF	TGCGCCAGCAGCTTGGCCCTTGAGGGGGTGCATGAGCAGTTCTTC
TRBD2	TRBV10-3	NA	TRBJ2-3	CAISAAGVTDTQYF	TGTGCCATCAGTGCGGCGGGAGTCACAGATACGCAGTATTTT
NA	TRBV28	NA	TRBJ1-1	CASIGSTEAFF	TGTGCCAGCATCGGTTCCACTGAAGCTTTCTTT
NA	TRBV7-9	NA	TRBJ1-5	CASSSIPSGRTGNQPQHF	TGTGCCAGCAGCTCTATTCCCTCAGGGCGGACGGGCAATCAGCCCCAGCATTTT
NA	TRBV6-5	NA	TRBJ2-5	CASSYSQGLETQYF	TGTGCCAGCAGTTACTCGCAGGGTTTGGAGACCCAGTACTTC
TRBD2	TRBV10-3	NA	TRBJ2-1	CAISDPMRTSGKYNEQFF	TGTGCCATCAGTGACCCGATGCGGACTAGCGGGAAGTACAATGAGCAGTTCTTC
TRBD1	TRBV6-1	NA	TRBJ1-1	CASSTRDRMNTEAFF	TGTGCCAGCAGTACACGGGACAGAATGAACACTGAAGCTTTCTTT
TRBD1	TRBV7-6	NA	TRBJ2-7	CASSPSHRGTYEQYF	TGTGCCAGCAGTCCATCACACAGGGGGACCTACGAGCAGTACTTC
NA	TRBV27	NA	TRBJ2-7	CASSLRIGTSPYEQYF	TGTGCCAGCAGTTTACGAATCGGGACCAGCCCCTACGAGCAGTACTTC
TRBD1	TRBV5-1	once	TRBJ2-4	CASSFGTGAGTKNIQYF	TGCGCCAGCAGCTTTGGGACAGGGGCCGGGACCAAAAACATTCAGTACTTC
NA	TRBV28	NA	TRBJ1-5	CASTRNGQPQHF	TGTGCCAGCACACGTAACGGGCAGCCCCAGCATTTT
NA	TRBV5-1	NA	TRBJ2-7	CASSLSGGDYEQYF	TGCGCCAGCAGCTTGTCAGGGGGGGATTACGAGCAGTACTTC
TRBD1	TRBV7-7	NA	TRBJ2-1	CASSSDRGNEQFF	TGTGCTAGCAGCAGTGACAGGGGCAATGAGCAGTTCTTC
NA	TRBV19	NA	TRBJ2-7	CASSMPPSYEQYF	TGTGCCAGTAGTATGCCCCCCAGCTACGAGCAGTACTTC
NA	TRBV28	NA	TRBJ1-4	CASNSRRTTNEKLFF	TGTGCCAGCAACTCACGGAGAACAACTAATGAAAAACTGTTTTTT
TRBD1	TRBV5-1	NA	TRBJ2-5	CASSLFPGGYETQYF	TGCGCCAGCAGCTTGTTCCCAGGGGGCTATGAGACCCAGTACTTC
NA	TRBV5-4	NA	TRBJ2-1	CASRPPTENEQFF	TGTGCCAGCAGACCTCCGACCGAGAATGAGCAGTTCTTC
NA	TRBV9	NA	TRBJ2-3	CASSVELARRKDTQYF	TGTGCCAGCAGCGTAGAACTAGCCCGGAGGAAAGATACGCAGTATTTT
NA	TRBV29-1	NA	TRBJ2-3	CSVGTPAVGTATDTQYF	TGCAGCGTGGGGACCCCAGCGGTGGGGACGGCCACAGATACGCAGTATTTT
NA	TRBV2	NA	TRBJ1-5	CASSGTGGNQPQHF	TGTGCCAGCAGTGGGACGGGAGGCAATCAGCCCCAGCATTTT
TRBD2	TRBV15	NA	TRBJ2-1	CATSRVASGSYNEQFF	TGTGCCACCAGCAGAGTCGCTAGCGGCTCCTACAATGAGCAGTTCTTC
NA	TRBV27	NA	TRBJ2-1	CASSLLLPGNEQFF	TGTGCCAGCAGTTTATTACTCCCCGGAAATGAGCAGTTCTTC
TRBD2	TRBV7-2	NA	TRBJ2-2	CASSYTSANTGELFF	TGTGCCAGCAGCTACACTAGCGCGAACACCGGGGAGCTGTTTTTT
NA	TRBV5-8	NA	TRBJ1-4	CASRRATNEKLFF	TGTGCCAGTCGGCGGGCAACTAATGAAAAACTGTTTTTT
NA	TRBV5-1	NA	TRBJ2-1	CASSWPGEQFF	TGCGCCAGCAGCTGGCCCGGGGAGCAGTTCTTC